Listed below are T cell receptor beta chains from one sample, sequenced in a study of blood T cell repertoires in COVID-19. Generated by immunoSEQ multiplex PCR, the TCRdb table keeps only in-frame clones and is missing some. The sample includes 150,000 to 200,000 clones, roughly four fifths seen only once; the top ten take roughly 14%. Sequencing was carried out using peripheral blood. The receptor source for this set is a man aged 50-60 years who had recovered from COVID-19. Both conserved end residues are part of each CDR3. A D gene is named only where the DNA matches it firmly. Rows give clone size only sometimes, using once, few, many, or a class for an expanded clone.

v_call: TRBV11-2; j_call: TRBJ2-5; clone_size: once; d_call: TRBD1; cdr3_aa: CASSWGQGGLETQYF; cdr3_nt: TGTGCCAGCAGCTGGGGACAGGGGGGTTTAGAGACCCAGTACTTC
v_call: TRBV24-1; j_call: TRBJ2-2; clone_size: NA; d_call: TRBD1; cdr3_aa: CATRGIQGKNTGELFF; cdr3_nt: TGTGCCACCCGGGGAATACAGGGGAAGAACACCGGGGAGCTGTTTTTT
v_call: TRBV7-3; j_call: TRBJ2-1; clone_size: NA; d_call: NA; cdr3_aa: CASSLVANSYNEQFF; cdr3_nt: TGTGCCAGCAGCTTAGTAGCGAACTCCTACAATGAGCAGTTCTTC
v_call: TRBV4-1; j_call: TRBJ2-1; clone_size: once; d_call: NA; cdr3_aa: CASSLLDRPGIDEQFF; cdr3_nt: TGCGCCAGCAGCCTACTAGACAGGCCCGGGATCGATGAGCAGTTCTTC
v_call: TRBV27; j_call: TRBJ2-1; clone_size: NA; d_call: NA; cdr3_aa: CASSSSSYNEQFF; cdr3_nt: TGTGCCAGCAGTTCGAGCTCCTACAATGAGCAGTTCTTC
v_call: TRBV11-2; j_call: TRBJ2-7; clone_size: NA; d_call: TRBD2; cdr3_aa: CASSLAGTSGFYEQYF; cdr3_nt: TGTGCCAGCAGCTTAGCCGGGACTAGCGGTTTCTACGAGCAGTACTTC
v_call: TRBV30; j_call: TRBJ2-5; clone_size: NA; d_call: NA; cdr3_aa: CAWSVGTGTDWGLETQYF; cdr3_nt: TGTGCCTGGAGTGTAGGGACGGGAACTGATTGGGGACTAGAGACCCAGTACTTC
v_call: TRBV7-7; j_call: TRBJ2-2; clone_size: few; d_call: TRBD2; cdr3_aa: CASSLLTAGVTNTGELFF; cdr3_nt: TGTGCCAGCAGCTTACTTACGGCGGGAGTTACGAACACCGGGGAGCTGTTTTTT
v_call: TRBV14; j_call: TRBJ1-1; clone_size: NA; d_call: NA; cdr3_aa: CASGVRRTEAFF; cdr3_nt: TGTGCCAGCGGAGTAAGGCGCACTGAAGCTTTCTTT
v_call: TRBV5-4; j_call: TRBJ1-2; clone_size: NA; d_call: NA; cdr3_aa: CASSLTGDNYGYTF; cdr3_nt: TGTGCCAGCAGCTTGACAGGAGATAACTATGGCTACACCTTC
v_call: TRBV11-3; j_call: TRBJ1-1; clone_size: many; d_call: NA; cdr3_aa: CASSQGPYTEAFF; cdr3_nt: TGTGCCAGCAGCCAGGGGCCGTACACTGAAGCTTTCTTT
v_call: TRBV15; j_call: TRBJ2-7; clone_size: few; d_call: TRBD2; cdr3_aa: CATSLQAGGYLLEQYF; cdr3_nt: TGTGCCACCAGCCTTCAAGCGGGAGGGTACCTACTGGAGCAGTACTTC
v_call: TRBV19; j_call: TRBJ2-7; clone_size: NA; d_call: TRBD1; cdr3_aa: CASSIARTGTREQYF; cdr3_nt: TGTGCCAGTAGTATCGCTAGGACAGGGACGAGGGAGCAGTACTTC
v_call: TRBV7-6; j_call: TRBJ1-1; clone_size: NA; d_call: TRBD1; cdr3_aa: CASSLGQGGNTEAFF; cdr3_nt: TGTGCCAGCAGCTTAGGACAGGGAGGAAACACTGAAGCTTTCTTT
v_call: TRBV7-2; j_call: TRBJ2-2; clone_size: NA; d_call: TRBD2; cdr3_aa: CASSPTSGSRTGELFF; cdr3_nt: TGTGCCAGCAGCCCGACTAGCGGGAGCCGCACCGGGGAGCTGTTTTTT
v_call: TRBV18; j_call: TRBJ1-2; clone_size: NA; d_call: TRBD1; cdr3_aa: CASSPTGDYGYTF; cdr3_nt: TGTGCCAGCTCACCGACAGGGGACTATGGCTACACCTTC
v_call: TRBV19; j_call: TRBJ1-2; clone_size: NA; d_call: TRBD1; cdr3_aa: CASSTPDRGNYGYTF; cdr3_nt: TGTGCCAGTAGTACCCCGGACAGGGGGAACTATGGCTACACCTTC
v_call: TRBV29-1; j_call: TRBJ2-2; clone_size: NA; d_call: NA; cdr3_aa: CSAGVNTGELFF; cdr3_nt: TGCAGCGCTGGAGTAAACACCGGGGAGCTGTTTTTT
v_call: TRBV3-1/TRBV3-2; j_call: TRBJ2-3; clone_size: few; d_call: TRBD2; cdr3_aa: CASSRRAPSGGDTQYF; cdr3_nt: TGTGCCAGCAGCCGCCGGGCCCCTAGCGGCGGAGATACGCAGTATTTT
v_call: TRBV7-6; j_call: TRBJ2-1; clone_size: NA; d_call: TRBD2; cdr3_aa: CASSYISGSGSYNEQFF; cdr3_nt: TGTGCCAGCAGTTATATTAGCGGGAGTGGGTCCTACAATGAGCAGTTCTTC
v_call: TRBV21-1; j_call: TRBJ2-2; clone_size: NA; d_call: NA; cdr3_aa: CASKGWAGELFF; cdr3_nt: TGTGCCAGCAAGGGGTGGGCCGGGGAGCTGTTTTTT
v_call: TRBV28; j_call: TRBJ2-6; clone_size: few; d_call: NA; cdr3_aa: CATETFSGANVLTF; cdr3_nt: TGTGCCACAGAAACGTTCTCCGGGGCCAACGTCCTGACTTTC
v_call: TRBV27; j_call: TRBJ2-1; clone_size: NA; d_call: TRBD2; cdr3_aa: CASSRDPGTSVPSYNEQFF; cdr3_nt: TGTGCCAGCAGTAGAGACCCGGGGACTAGCGTACCCTCCTACAATGAGCAGTTCTTC
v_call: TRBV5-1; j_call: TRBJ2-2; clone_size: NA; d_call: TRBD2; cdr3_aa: CASSPPGRTGELFF; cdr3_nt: TGCGCCAGCAGCCCCCCCGGGAGGACCGGGGAGCTGTTTTTT
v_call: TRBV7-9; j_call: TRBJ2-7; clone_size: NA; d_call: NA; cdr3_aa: CASNRETGNHEQYF; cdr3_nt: TGTGCCAGCAATCGCGAAACAGGGAATCACGAGCAGTACTTC
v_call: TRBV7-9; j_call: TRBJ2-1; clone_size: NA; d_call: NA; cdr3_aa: CASSRSRLDNEQFF; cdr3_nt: TGTGCCAGCAGCCGGTCCCGACTAGACAATGAGCAGTTCTTC
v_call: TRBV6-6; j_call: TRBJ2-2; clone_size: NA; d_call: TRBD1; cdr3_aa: CASSPRDRDRGGELFF; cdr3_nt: TGTGCCAGCAGCCCCCGGGACAGGGATAGGGGCGGGGAGCTGTTTTTT
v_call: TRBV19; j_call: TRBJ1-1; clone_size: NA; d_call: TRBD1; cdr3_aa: CASSTSTGETEAFF; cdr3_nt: TGTGCCAGTAGTACCTCAACAGGGGAGACTGAAGCTTTCTTT
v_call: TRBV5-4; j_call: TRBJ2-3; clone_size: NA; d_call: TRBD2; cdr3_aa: CASSLGGGTTDTQYF; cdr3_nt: TGTGCCAGCAGCTTAGGCGGGGGAACCACAGATACGCAGTATTTT
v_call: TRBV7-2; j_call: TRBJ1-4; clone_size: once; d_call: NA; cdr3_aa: CASSLVGGALEKLFF; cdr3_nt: TGTGCCAGCAGCTTAGTTGGGGGGGCGCTGGAAAAACTGTTTTTT
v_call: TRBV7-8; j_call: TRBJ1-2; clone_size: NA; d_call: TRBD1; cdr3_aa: CASSLQGARTGWYGYTF; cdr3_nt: TGTGCCAGCAGCTTGCAGGGGGCTAGGACAGGATGGTATGGCTACACCTTC
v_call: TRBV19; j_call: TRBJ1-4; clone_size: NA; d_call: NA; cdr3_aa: CASSQDSYNEKLFF; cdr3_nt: TGTGCCAGTAGCCAAGACAGCTATAATGAAAAACTGTTTTTT
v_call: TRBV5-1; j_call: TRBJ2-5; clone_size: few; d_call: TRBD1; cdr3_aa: CASSLEGQQETQYF; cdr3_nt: TGCGCCAGCAGCTTAGAGGGACAGCAAGAGACCCAGTACTTC
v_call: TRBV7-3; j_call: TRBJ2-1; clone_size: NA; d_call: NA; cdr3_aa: CASSLISGTRNEQFF; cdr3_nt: TGTGCCAGCAGCTTAATCTCCGGGACTCGGAATGAGCAGTTCTTC
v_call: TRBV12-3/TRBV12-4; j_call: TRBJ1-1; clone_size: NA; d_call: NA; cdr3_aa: CASRHRERTEAFF; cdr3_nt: TGTGCCAGCAGACACAGGGAGCGGACTGAAGCTTTCTTT
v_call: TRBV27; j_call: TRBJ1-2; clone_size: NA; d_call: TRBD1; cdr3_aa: CASSPRDRGQGGYTF; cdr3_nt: TGTGCCAGCAGTCCCCGGGACAGGGGGCAAGGTGGCTACACCTTC
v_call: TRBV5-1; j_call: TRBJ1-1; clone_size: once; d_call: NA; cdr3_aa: CASSLGSASQGEAFF; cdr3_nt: TGCGCCAGCAGCTTGGGATCGGCTTCCCAGGGGGAAGCTTTCTTT
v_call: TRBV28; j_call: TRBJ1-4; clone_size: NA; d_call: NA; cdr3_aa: CASRGPLDSKLKALATNEKLFF; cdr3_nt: TGTGCCAGCAGGGGACCCCTGGACAGTAAATTAAAAGCACTTGCAACTAATGAAAAACTGTTTTTT
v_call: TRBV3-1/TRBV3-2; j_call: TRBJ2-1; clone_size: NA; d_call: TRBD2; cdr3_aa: CASSQGTRHNEQFF; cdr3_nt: TGTGCCAGCAGCCAGGGGACTAGACATAATGAGCAGTTCTTC
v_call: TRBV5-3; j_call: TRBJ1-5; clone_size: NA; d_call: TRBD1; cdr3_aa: CARSLDRTGVNQPQHF; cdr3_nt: TGTGCCAGAAGCTTGGACAGGACAGGGGTGAATCAGCCCCAGCATTTT
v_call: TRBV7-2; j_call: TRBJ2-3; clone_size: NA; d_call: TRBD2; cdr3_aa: CASSPMGLAGITDTQYF; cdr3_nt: TGTGCCAGCAGCCCTATGGGACTAGCGGGGATCACAGATACGCAGTATTTT
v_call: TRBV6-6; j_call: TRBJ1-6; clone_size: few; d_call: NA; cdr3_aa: CASSYSPGLNSPLHF; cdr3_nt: TGTGCCAGCAGTTACTCTCCAGGGCTGAATTCACCCCTCCACTTT
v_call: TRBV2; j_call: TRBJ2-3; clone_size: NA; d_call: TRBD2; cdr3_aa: CASNGLAGAPDTQYF; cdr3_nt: TGTGCCAGCAACGGACTAGCGGGAGCCCCAGATACGCAGTATTTT
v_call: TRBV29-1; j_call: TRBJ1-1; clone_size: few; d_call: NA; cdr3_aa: CSVELIDRNTEAFF; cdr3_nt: TGCAGCGTTGAGTTAATTGACAGGAACACTGAAGCTTTCTTT